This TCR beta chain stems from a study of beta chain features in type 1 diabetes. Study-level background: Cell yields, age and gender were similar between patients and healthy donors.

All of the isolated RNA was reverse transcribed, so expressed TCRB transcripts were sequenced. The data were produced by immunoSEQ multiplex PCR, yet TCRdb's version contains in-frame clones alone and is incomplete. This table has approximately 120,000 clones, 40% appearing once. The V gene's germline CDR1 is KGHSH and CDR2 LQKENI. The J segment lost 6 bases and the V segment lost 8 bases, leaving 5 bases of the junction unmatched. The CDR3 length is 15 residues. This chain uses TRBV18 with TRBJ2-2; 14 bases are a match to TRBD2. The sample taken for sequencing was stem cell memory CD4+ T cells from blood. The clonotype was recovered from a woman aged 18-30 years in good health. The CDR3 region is CASARTSGRPGELFF. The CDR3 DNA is TGTGCCAGCGCTAGGACTAGCGGGAGGCCCGGGGAGCTGTTTTTT.